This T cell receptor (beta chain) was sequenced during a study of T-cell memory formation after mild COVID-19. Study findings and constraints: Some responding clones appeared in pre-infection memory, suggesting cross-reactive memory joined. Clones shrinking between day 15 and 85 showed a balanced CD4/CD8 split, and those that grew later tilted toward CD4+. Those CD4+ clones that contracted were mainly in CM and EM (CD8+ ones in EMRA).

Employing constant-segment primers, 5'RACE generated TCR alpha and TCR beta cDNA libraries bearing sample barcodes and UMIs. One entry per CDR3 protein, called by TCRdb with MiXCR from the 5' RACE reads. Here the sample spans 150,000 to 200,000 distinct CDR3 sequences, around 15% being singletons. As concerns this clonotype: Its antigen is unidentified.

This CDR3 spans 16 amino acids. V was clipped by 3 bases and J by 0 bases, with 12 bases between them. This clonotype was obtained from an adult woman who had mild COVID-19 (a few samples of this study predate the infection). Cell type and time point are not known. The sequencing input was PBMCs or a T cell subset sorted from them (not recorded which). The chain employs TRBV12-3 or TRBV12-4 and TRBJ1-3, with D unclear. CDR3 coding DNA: TGTGCCAGCAGTTTTCTCCTCTTACACTCTGGAAACACCATATATTTT. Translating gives CASSFLLLHSGNTIYF.